This section outlines one T cell receptor (beta chain) sequence together with its context. Each CDR3 protein is one row after TCRdb ran MiXCR on the 5' RACE reads. Here the sample spans 240,000 or so distinct CDR3 sequences, approximately 7% being singletons. CDR1 is SGDLS and CDR2 is YYNGEE in the germline V gene. This CDR3 is 15 amino acids long. Deletions cut 0 bases from V and 3 bases from J, with 13 bases between. The sample is drawn from a study of identical twins. These records were also assigned to another study, of yellow fever vaccine responses in identical twins.

The sample comprised memory (CD45RO+) T cells sorted from blood. The chain has TRBV9 and TRBJ2-7, with a tentative D call TRBD1 (6 bases). The TCR sequence derives from a woman aged 18-29 years in good health. The CDR3 DNA reads TGTGCCAGCAGCGTAGGGGCAGGGGCAGGCTACGAGCAGTACTTC. Its translation is CASSVGAGAGYEQYF.